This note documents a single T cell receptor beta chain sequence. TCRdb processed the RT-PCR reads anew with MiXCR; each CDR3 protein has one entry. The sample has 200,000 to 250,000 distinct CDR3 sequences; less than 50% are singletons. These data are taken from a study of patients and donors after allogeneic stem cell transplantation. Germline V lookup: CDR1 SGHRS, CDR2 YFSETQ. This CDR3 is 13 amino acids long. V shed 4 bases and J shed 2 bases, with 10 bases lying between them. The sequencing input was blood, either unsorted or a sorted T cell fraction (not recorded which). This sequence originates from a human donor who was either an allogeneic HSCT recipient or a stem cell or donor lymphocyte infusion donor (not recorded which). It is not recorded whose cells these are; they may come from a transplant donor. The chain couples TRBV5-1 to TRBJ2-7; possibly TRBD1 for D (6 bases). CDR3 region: CASSRDTTYEQYF. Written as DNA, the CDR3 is TGCGCCAGCAGCCGGGACACCACCTACGAGCAGTACTTC.